The 26 T cell receptor beta chains listed next were all sequenced from one sample in a study of cytomegalovirus exposure and HLA in healthy donors. Some clones are missing from TCRdb's copy, which holds only in-frame ones; the method was immunoSEQ multiplex PCR. This sample has about 200,000 clones; roughly 82% occur once, and the top ten carry 13%. The sequencing input was PBMCs. The receptor source for this set is a woman younger than 45 in good health and CMV-seropositive.

The chain carries TRBV6-5 and TRBJ2-7, with 9 bases that match TRBD1. The CDR3 runs 14 residues. J lost 3 bases, V lost 4 bases, and 4 bases had no gene match. Per germline, CDR1 MNHEY and CDR2 SVGAGI. CDR3 DNA sequence: TGTGCCAGCAGTTCTGGGACAGGGTTCTACGAGCAGTACTTC. Its protein is CASSSGTGFYEQYF.

The chain recombines TRBV6-5 with TRBJ1-2, with 9 bases fitting TRBD1. CDR1 and CDR2 (germline): MNHEY, SVGAGI. V shed 0 bases, J shed 5 bases, and the junction held 7 bases outside the gene matches. This CDR3 region has 16 residues. The CDR3 is CASSYSWTGDLYGYTF. The CDR3 DNA is TGTGCCAGCAGTTACTCCTGGACAGGGGATCTATATGGCTACACCTTC.

The gene calls are TRBV28 and TRBJ1-5, with TRBD1 matching 10 bases. The CDR3 runs to 15 residues. Per germline, CDR1 MDHEN and CDR2 SYDVKM. With V trimmed by 3 bases and J by 6 bases, 5 bases remained unmatched. The CDR3 bases are TGTGCCAGCAGTTTGACGACAGGGGGCGTTCAGCCCCAGCATTTT. Protein sequence: CASSLTTGGVQPQHF.

The V gene is TRBV7-3, the J gene TRBJ2-1, with D perhaps TRBD2 (6 bases). The germline gives CDR1 SGHTA, CDR2 FQGTGA. This CDR3 has 14 residues. The ends were cut back, 2 bases at V and 6 bases at J, with 11 bases in the middle. The CDR3 DNA sequence: TGTGCCAGCAGCTTATCTGGGACTTCCAATGAGCAGTTCTTC. Its translation is CASSLSGTSNEQFF.

This clone was picked up a small number of times. The chain couples TRBV30 to TRBJ1-2, with 7 positions matching TRBD1. Germline assignment: CDR1 GTSNPN and CDR2 SVGIG (reference sequence). The CDR3 has 13 residues. With 2 bases clipped from V and 4 bases from J, the junction kept 4 bases outside the gene matches. CDR3 DNA: TGTGCCTGGAGTCGGACAGGTACCTATGGCTACACCTTC. It encodes CAWSRTGTYGYTF.

The rearrangement links TRBV19 to TRBJ1-2, with 11 bases lining up with TRBD1. J lost 7 bases, V lost 4 bases, and 11 bases had no gene match. There are 16 residues in the CDR3. From germline, CDR1 is LNHDA and CDR2 SQIVND (reference sequence). CDR3 residues: CASSNRDRGVRGGYTF. The DNA for the CDR3 is TGTGCCAGTAGTAACCGGGACAGGGGGGTAAGAGGTGGCTACACCTTC.

This clone showed up just a few times. Other nucleotide sequences from this sample produce the same CDR3. The V call is TRBV5-1, the J call TRBJ2-5; 7 bases are a match to TRBD2. Germline V gene lookup returns CDR1 SGHRS and CDR2 YFSETQ. Germline trimming cut 3 bases from V and 1 base from J; bases unmatched to any gene: 0. This CDR3 is built from 13 residues. The CDR3 protein is CASSSGGQETQYF. The CDR3 DNA sequence: TGCGCCAGCAGCTCGGGAGGCCAAGAGACCCAGTACTTC.

The chain recombines TRBV5-4 with TRBJ2-3; 9 bases are shared with TRBD2. Germline trimming cut 3 bases from V and 4 bases from J; bases unmatched to any gene: 0. This CDR3 comprises 13 residues. Germline assignment: CDR1 SGHNT and CDR2 YYREEE (reference sequence). The CDR3 protein is CASSWTSADTQYF. CDR3 in DNA: TGTGCCAGCAGCTGGACTAGCGCAGATACGCAGTATTTT.

This clone was seen more than once but under ten times. As DNA, the CDR3 is TGTGCCAGCAGTTTATTCCCCCCGGACAGGGGCACCTATGGCTACACCTTC. Translation: CASSLFPPDRGTYGYTF. This sequence joins TRBV27 and TRBJ1-2; 9 bases map to TRBD1. Germline V gene sequence: CDR1 MNHEY, CDR2 SMNVEV (reference sequence). The CDR3 extends over 17 amino acids. The J segment lost 4 bases and the V segment lost 1 base, leaving 10 bases of the junction unmatched.

The V call is TRBV27, the J call TRBJ1-1, with 12 bases identical to TRBD1. The CDR3 spans 18 residues. Germline V gives CDR1 MNHEY, CDR2 SMNVEV (reference sequence). V lost 8 bases, J lost 1 base, and 14 bases stayed unmatched. The CDR3 region is CASYRDRGQVSRNTEAFF. The DNA for the CDR3 is TGTGCCAGCTACCGGGACAGGGGGCAGGTCAGTAGGAACACTGAAGCTTTCTTT.

The genes are TRBV5-1 and TRBJ2-1, with TRBD2 matching 10 bases. The CDR3 is made up of 18 amino acids. Per germline, CDR1 SGHRS and CDR2 YFSETQ. V dropped 0 bases and J dropped 6; count of bases not matched to a gene: 12. CDR3 loop: CASSLGRGPSGSGNEQFF. In DNA, the CDR3 is TGCGCCAGCAGCTTGGGCCGGGGCCCTAGCGGGAGTGGCAATGAGCAGTTCTTC.

The rearrangement joins TRBV29-1 to TRBJ2-5; possible D gene TRBD2, 5 bases. Per germline, CDR1 SQVTM and CDR2 ANQGSEA. The CDR3 runs to 12 residues. Trimming took off 3 bases at V and 7 bases at J, with 12 bases between the two ends. The CDR3 bases are TGCAGCGTTGACGGGGTTGGTGGGACCCAGTACTTC. This translates into CSVDGVGGTQYF. Full variable domain (remainder filled in from reference TRBV29-1 and TRBJ2-5): SAVISQKPSRDICQRGTSLTIQCQVDSQVTMMFWYRQQPGQSLTLIATANQGSEATYESGFVIDKFPISRPNLTFSTLTVSNMSPEDSSIYLCSVDGVGGTQYFGPGTRLLVL.

This clone was picked up one time. The rearrangement joins TRBV28 to TRBJ2-3; D call uncertain. CDR1 is MDHEN, CDR2 SYDVKM, per germline. Trimming took off 4 bases at V and 1 base at J, with 6 bases between the two ends. The CDR3 runs to 13 residues. The CDR3 nucleotides are TGTGCCAGCAGTTCCGGTGGCACAGATACGCAGTATTTT. Its translation is CASSSGGTDTQYF.

The rearrangement links TRBV28 to TRBJ2-1; the match to TRBD2 covers 10 bases. V was clipped by 6 bases and J by 6 bases; unmatched bases: 8. Looked up from germline, CDR1 is MDHEN and CDR2 is SYDVKM. The CDR3 spans 15 residues. CDR3 in DNA: TGTGCCAGCAGCCTTGGGGCTAGCGGGAGCAATGAGCAGTTCTTC. Protein sequence: CASSLGASGSNEQFF. Supplemented by reference TRBV28 and TRBJ2-1, the full variable domain reads DVKVTQSSRYLVKRTGEKVFLECVQDMDHENMFWYRQDPGLGLRLIYFSYDVKMKEKGDIPEGYSVSREKKERFSLILESASTNQTSMYLCASSLGASGSNEQFFGPGTRLTVL.

V and J are TRBV30 and TRBJ2-1; 14 bases are a match to TRBD2. This CDR3 has 15 residues. Germline lookup yields CDR1 GTSNPN and CDR2 SVGIG (reference sequence). The V segment lost 3 bases and the J segment 9 bases; nucleotides outside the gene matches: 7. The CDR3 sequence is CAWSEGTSGGSEQFF. DNA for the CDR3: TGTGCCTGGAGCGAAGGGACTAGCGGGGGCTCTGAGCAGTTCTTC. Supplemented by reference TRBV30 and TRBJ2-1, the full variable domain reads SQTIHQWPATLVQPVGSPLSLECTVEGTSNPNLYWYRQAAGRGLQLLFYSVGIGQISSEVPQNLSASRPQDRQFILSSKKLLLSDSGFYLCAWSEGTSGGSEQFFGPGTRLTVL.

The rearrangement links TRBV19 to TRBJ1-2; TRBD1 aligns across 7 bases. The CDR3 is 15 residues long. J lost 2 bases, V lost 4 bases, and 7 bases had no gene match. Germline V lookup: CDR1 LNHDA, CDR2 SQIVND (reference sequence). The CDR3 region has the DNA TGTGCCAGTAGTAGCCACGACAGGGCAAACTATGGCTACACCTTC. Protein sequence: CASSSHDRANYGYTF.

This sequence joins TRBV7-2 and TRBJ2-1, with TRBD2 identical over 8 bases. J was trimmed by 2 bases and V by 0 bases; bases with no gene match: 0. Looked up from germline, CDR1 is SGHTA and CDR2 is FQGNSA. The CDR3 length is 15 residues. For the CDR3, the DNA is TGTGCCAGCAGCTTAGCAGCGGGAGCCTACAATGAGCAGTTCTTC. This gives the protein CASSLAAGAYNEQFF.

This clone was seen a single time. The chain combines TRBV29-1 with TRBJ1-2; 11 bases fit TRBD1. Germline V gene data show CDR1 as SQVTM and CDR2 as ANQGSEA. There are 13 residues in the CDR3. Trimming removed 6 bases from V and 4 bases from J; junction bases left unmatched: 4. In DNA, the CDR3 is TGCAGCGTGGCCGGGACAGGGGGCTATGGCTACACCTTC. Translation: CSVAGTGGYGYTF. The complete variable domain, with remaining parts taken from reference TRBV29-1 and TRBJ1-2, reads SAVISQKPSRDICQRGTSLTIQCQVDSQVTMMFWYRQQPGQSLTLIATANQGSEATYESGFVIDKFPISRPNLTFSTLTVSNMSPEDSSIYLCSVAGTGGYGYTFGSGTRLTVV.

The DNA for the CDR3 is TGTGCCACCAGCAGAGATGGACTAGTTGAGGATACGCAGTATTTT. Its translation is CATSRDGLVEDTQYF. The rearrangement joins TRBV15 to TRBJ2-3, with 7 bases that match TRBD2. The ends lost 0 bases at V and 6 bases at J; junction bases unmatched: 6. The germline gives CDR1 LNHNV, CDR2 YYDKDF (reference sequence). This CDR3 comprises 15 residues.

The chain recombines TRBV2 with TRBJ1-1, with 7 bases lining up with TRBD1. The CDR3 length is 12 residues. V was pared by 3 bases and J by 9 bases, with 4 bases of the junction left unmatched. The germline CDR1 and CDR2 sequences are SNHLY and FYNNEI. CDR3 sequence reads: CASSDQGGKAFF. CDR3 DNA sequence: TGTGCCAGCAGTGATCAAGGGGGCAAAGCTTTCTTT.

The table lists this clone with a few counts. The DNA for the CDR3 is TGTGCCAGCAGCCTTCCGGGTGACTACGTGAACACTGAAGCTTTCTTT. Encoded protein: CASSLPGDYVNTEAFF. The rearrangement joins TRBV7-9 to TRBJ1-1; D is undetermined. Germline CDR1 reads SEHNR; CDR2 reads FQNEAQ (reference sequence). There are 16 residues in the CDR3. The V end lost 5 bases, the J end lost 0 bases, and 16 bases lay between the germline ends.

This clone was counted a single time. J is TRBJ2-7 and V is TRBV7-9, with 9 nucleotides matching TRBD1. The CDR3 length is 16 residues. V shed 1 base and J 0 bases; nucleotides not matched to a gene: 4. Germline loops: CDR1 SEHNR, CDR2 FQNEAQ (reference sequence). CDR3 sequence reads: CASSLVGTGPSYEQYF. The CDR3 nucleotides are TGTGCCAGCAGCTTAGTCGGGACAGGGCCCTCCTACGAGCAGTACTTC.

The chain joins TRBV6-5 to TRBJ1-1; the match to TRBD1 covers 7 bases. Germline V lookup: CDR1 MNHEY, CDR2 SVGAGI. V trimming: 8 bases; J trimming: 5 bases; junction bases outside the gene matches: 14. The CDR3 has 15 amino acids. The CDR3 sequence: CASSWGTTGRTEAFF. CDR3 nucleotide sequence: TGTGCCAGCTCATGGGGGACGACAGGGAGGACTGAAGCTTTCTTT.

The rearrangement links TRBV6-1 to TRBJ2-1; 11 bases line up with TRBD2. The CDR3 has 15 amino acids. The germline CDR1 and CDR2 sequences are MNHNS and SASEGT. The V and J ends lost 5 bases and 6 bases, in that order; junction bases with no gene match: 6. Here the CDR3 reads CASSFSGRARNEQFF. The CDR3 nucleotides are TGTGCCAGCAGTTTTAGCGGGAGGGCACGCAATGAGCAGTTCTTC.

The CDR3 spells CASSLNRPSYNEQFF. CDR3 coding DNA: TGCGCCAGCAGCTTGAACAGGCCCTCCTACAATGAGCAGTTCTTC. This chain joins TRBV5-1 and TRBJ2-1; a possible D gene is TRBD1 (5 bases). Per the germline V gene, CDR1 is SGHRS and CDR2 is YFSETQ. CDR3 size: 15 residues. The ends were cut back, 1 base at V and 0 bases at J, with 8 bases in the middle. Variable domain in full (rest from reference TRBV5-1 and TRBJ2-1): KAGVTQTPRYLIKTRGQQVTLSCSPISGHRSVSWYQQTPGQGLQFLFEYFSETQRNKGNFPGRFSGRQFSNSRSEMNVSTLELGDSALYLCASSLNRPSYNEQFFGPGTRLTVL.

The rearrangement links TRBV27 to TRBJ1-4, with D maybe TRBD1 (6 bases). The V end was cut by 6 bases, the J end by 8 bases, with 19 bases between. The CDR3 sequence is 15 residues long. Germline values: CDR1 MNHEY, CDR2 SMNVEV (reference sequence). The CDR3 coding sequence is TGTGCCAGCAGACCCGGGGGGCTGGTTGGGGAAAAACTGTTTTTT. It yields the protein CASRPGGLVGEKLFF. The complete variable domain, with remaining parts taken from reference TRBV27 and TRBJ1-4, reads EAQVTQNPRYLITVTGKKLTVTCSQNMNHEYMSWYRQDPGLGLRQIYYSMNVEVTDKGDVPEGYKVSRKEKRNFPLILESPSPNQTSLYFCASRPGGLVGEKLFFGSGTQLSVL.